These T cell receptor beta chains were read from a single sample in a study of blood T cells in healthy people across ages. Using its own MiXCR run on the 5' RACE reads, TCRdb lists one record per CDR3 protein. The sample records 1.2 million to 1.5 million distinct CDR3 sequences, roughly 45% being singletons. The sequenced material came from blood. The receptors originated from a woman between 18 and 30 years old in good health. Each CDR3 is given with its conserved first and last residue. A D gene is named only where the DNA matches it firmly. Size tells how often a clone was seen (once, few, many) or the class of an expanded clone, and some rows leave it out.

J: TRBJ1-1; V: TRBV27; D: TRBD1; size: -; CDR3: CASSAQGSTEAFF; DNA: TGTGCCAGCAGTGCACAGGGGAGCACTGAAGCTTTCTTT
J: TRBJ1-2; V: TRBV7-9; D: -; size: few; CDR3: CASSPPRIDSAYTF; DNA: TGTGCCAGCAGCCCCCCAAGGATCGATTCTGCCTACACCTTC
J: TRBJ2-7; V: TRBV29-1; D: -; size: -; CDR3: CSVEEPARPGPDSYEQYF; DNA: TGCAGCGTTGAAGAACCCGCGCGTCCGGGGCCCGATTCCTACGAGCAGTACTTC
J: TRBJ1-2; V: TRBV5-4; D: -; size: -; CDR3: CASSHSDQGNYGYTF; DNA: TGTGCCAGCAGCCACTCGGATCAGGGGAACTATGGCTACACCTTC
J: TRBJ2-1; V: TRBV28; D: -; size: -; CDR3: CASGERRLNNEQFF; DNA: TGTGCCAGCGGGGAACGAAGACTAAACAATGAGCAGTTCTTC
J: TRBJ2-1; V: TRBV29-1; D: -; size: -; CDR3: CSVEAGRGSYDEQFF; DNA: TGCAGCGTTGAAGCGGGCAGGGGATCCTACGATGAGCAGTTCTTC
J: TRBJ2-5; V: TRBV20-1; D: -; size: -; CDR3: CSASPPDRQETQYF; DNA: TGCAGTGCTAGCCCGCCTGACAGGCAAGAGACCCAGTACTTC
J: TRBJ2-4; V: TRBV6-2/TRBV6-3; D: -; size: -; CDR3: CASSRTAEGGNIQYF; DNA: TGTGCCAGCAGTCGGACAGCCGAGGGTGGAAACATTCAGTACTTC
J: TRBJ2-1; V: TRBV6-6; D: -; size: -; CDR3: CASSYTVELEANEQFF; DNA: TGTGCCAGCAGTTACACCGTCGAACTAGAAGCGAATGAGCAGTTCTTC
J: TRBJ2-1; V: TRBV20-1; D: -; size: -; CDR3: CSAPTGSDGSGQFF; DNA: TGCAGTGCCCCGACTGGATCGGATGGTTCAGGGCAGTTCTTC
J: TRBJ2-1; V: TRBV5-1; D: -; size: once; CDR3: CASSPGLEGLNNEQFF; DNA: TGCGCCAGCAGCCCTGGGCTGGAGGGGTTGAACAATGAGCAGTTCTTC
J: TRBJ1-2; V: TRBV27; D: -; size: -; CDR3: CASSIRGGGGYTF; DNA: TGTGCCAGCAGTATCAGGGGAGGGGGAGGCTACACCTTC